The next 18 T cell receptor beta chains were all read from a single sample in a study of T cell responses to AZD1222 COVID-19 vaccine (dated by TCRdb to the early 2020s). The time point label corresponds to: about 28 days (+/-7) after the second vaccine dose. Library method: the immunoSEQ multiplex PCR assay. The immuneACCESS repertoire file appears here via TCRdb, limited to in-frame rearrangements. These files lack a portion of the clones; in checked studies, under half of the deficit traces to unresolved V genes, and the cause of the others is not known. The sample data list around 130,000 clones, and around nine tenths of these were observed just once. The top ten clones comprise roughly 1% of the sample. Material: peripheral blood, obtained 28 days after the second AZD1222 dose. These receptors originate from an adult who received the AZD1222 COVID-19 vaccine.

The chain uses TRBV7-2 and TRBJ1-4; D remains ambiguous. The CDR3 has 16 residues. V was trimmed by 5 bases and J by 7 bases, leaving 20 bases between them. Germline V CDR1 and CDR2: SGHTA, FQGNSA. The CDR3 loop reads CASSPGAFRASEKLFF. In DNA, the CDR3 is TGTGCCAGCAGCCCCGGTGCGTTTAGGGCTAGTGAAAAACTGTTTTTT. Filled out from reference TRBV7-2 and TRBJ1-4, the complete variable domain reads GAGVSQSPSNKVTEKGKDVELRCDPISGHTALYWYRQSLGQGLEFLIYFQGNSAPDKSGLPSDRFSAERTGGSVSTLTIQRTQQEDSAVYLCASSPGAFRASEKLFFGSGTQLSVL.

V is TRBV3-1 (or the pseudogene TRBV3-2) and J is TRBJ1-5; D perhaps matches TRBD1 (6 bases). This CDR3 spans 18 amino acids. Trimming took 3 bases from V and 7 from J, leaving 25 bases between them. Germline values: CDR1 LGHDT, CDR2 YNNKEL (reference sequence). The CDR3 DNA reads TGTGCCAGCAGCCAGACCTTAATCCGGGGGGGCCTGGGGCAGCCCCAGCATTTT. Its translation is CASSQTLIRGGLGQPQHF.

This clone occurred many times. The chain uses TRBV6-2 or TRBV6-3 and TRBJ2-3, with 9 bases aligning to TRBD1. This CDR3 comprises 16 residues. The V segment lost 1 base and the J segment 1 base; nucleotides outside the gene matches: 3. From germline, CDR1 is MNHEY and CDR2 SVGEGT. The CDR3 nucleotides are TGTGCCAGCAGTTACTTCCGGGACAGGGGCACAGATACGCAGTATTTT. It encodes CASSYFRDRGTDTQYF.

The chain joins TRBV10-1 to TRBJ2-5, with D perhaps TRBD1 (5 bases). The length of the CDR3 is 15 residues. Trimming removed 0 bases at V and 3 bases at J, with 11 bases between. CDR1 is WNHNN, CDR2 SYGVQD, per germline (reference sequence). CDR3 coding DNA: TGCGCCAGCAGTGAGTCCGAAGGACAAGAAGAGACCCAGTACTTC. Translating it yields CASSESEGQEETQYF.

CDR3 amino acids: CAISDASSGGETQYF. For the CDR3, the DNA is TGTGCCATCAGTGATGCCTCTAGCGGTGGGGAGACCCAGTACTTC. The chain is built from TRBV10-3 and TRBJ2-5; 7 bases agree with TRBD2. This CDR3 has 15 residues. The germline CDR1 and CDR2 sequences are ENHRY and SYGVKD. V was clipped by 3 bases and J by 5 bases; unmatched bases: 9.

The V gene is TRBV15, the J gene TRBJ2-7; no reliable D call. V dropped 3 bases and J dropped 3 bases, with 6 bases sitting between them. This CDR3 comprises 12 residues. Germline V gene lookup returns CDR1 LNHNV and CDR2 YYDKDF (reference sequence). In DNA form, the CDR3 reads TGTGCCACCAGCAGGGCATACTACGAGCAGTACTTC. The encoded protein is CATSRAYYEQYF. The full variable domain, rest sourced from reference TRBV15 and TRBJ2-7, is DAMVIQNPRYQVTQFGKPVTLSCSQTLNHNVMYWYQQKSSQAPKLLFHYYDKDFNNEADTPDNFQSRRPNTSFCFLDIRSPGLGDTAMYLCATSRAYYEQYFGPGTRLTVT.

This chain connects TRBV7-3 to TRBJ2-7; TRBD2 might be the D (6 bases). CDR3 length: 17 residues. Germline V lookup: CDR1 SGHTA, CDR2 FQGTGA. Deletions cut 5 bases from V and 0 bases from J, with 20 bases between. The CDR3 DNA is TGTGCCAGCAGCCTAGTGGAGGGGCTGAGGAGCTCCTACGAGCAGTACTTC. This sequence encodes CASSLVEGLRSSYEQYF.

V is TRBV28 and J is TRBJ2-1; D unclear. This CDR3 region has 11 residues. V was shortened by 8 bases and J by 9 bases, with 11 bases between the two germline ends. The V gene's germline CDR1 is MDHEN and CDR2 SYDVKM. CDR3 nucleotide sequence: TGTGCCAGCGGCACATGGAGTGAGCAGTTCTTC. Translated: CASGTWSEQFF.

The chain carries TRBV4-3 and TRBJ1-6; no clear D gene. Germline CDR1 is LGHNA and CDR2 is YSLEER. This CDR3 has 15 amino acids. V lost 1 base and J lost 5, with 9 bases in between. CDR3 region: CASSQAGGNNSPLHF. In DNA, the CDR3 is TGCGCCAGCAGCCAAGCGGGAGGGAATAATTCACCCCTCCACTTT.

The V and J genes are TRBV27 and TRBJ2-1; perhaps TRBD2 as D (5 bases). CDR3 length equals 13 residues. Trimming removed 4 bases from V and 10 bases from J, with 14 bases in between. Germline CDR1 reads MNHEY; CDR2 reads SMNVEV (reference sequence). Written as DNA, the CDR3 is TGTGCCAGCAGTTCCCTACTAGTATCGGAGCAGTTCTTC. This gives the protein CASSSLLVSEQFF.

The chain combines TRBV19 with TRBJ2-5, with TRBD2 matching over 7 bases. Trimming at V came to 5 bases and at J to 4 bases, leaving 4 bases not matched to a gene. CDR1 and CDR2 (germline): LNHDA, SQIVND (reference sequence). This CDR3 comprises 13 residues. The CDR3 nucleotides read TGTGCCAGTAGTCCGACGGGGGGAGAGACCCAGTACTTC. Amino acids: CASSPTGGETQYF.

The chain links TRBV24-1 to TRBJ2-3; D is ambiguous. CDR3 length equals 12 residues. V was clipped by 9 bases and J by 4 bases, with 10 bases between them. Germline V gives CDR1 KGHDR, CDR2 SFDVKD. CDR3 protein: CATGRAADTQYF. CDR3 nucleotides: TGTGCCACCGGAAGGGCCGCAGATACGCAGTATTTT.

The chain recombines TRBV5-5 with TRBJ2-5, with D possibly TRBD1 on 6 matching bases. The ends were cut back, 2 bases at V and 2 bases at J, with 10 bases in the middle. The CDR3 spans 14 residues. Germline CDR1 is SGHKS and CDR2 is YYEKEE (reference sequence). The CDR3 spells CASSFVGTQETQYF. The CDR3 DNA follows: TGTGCCAGCAGCTTTGTCGGGACACAAGAGACCCAGTACTTC. The variable domain in full, with the rest retrieved from reference TRBV5-5 and TRBJ2-5, is DAGVTQSPTHLIKTRGQQVTLRCSPISGHKSVSWYQQVLGQGPQFIFQYYEKEERGRGNFPDRFSARQFPNYSSELNVNALLLGDSALYLCASSFVGTQETQYFGPGTRLLVL.

The chain joins TRBV9 to TRBJ2-7; D could derive from TRBD1 or TRBD2 (5 bases each). Germline V gene lookup returns CDR1 SGDLS and CDR2 YYNGEE. Trimming shortened V by 0 bases and J by 5 bases, and 18 bases separated the two germline ends. CDR3 length equals 16 residues. The CDR3 nucleotides are TGTGCCAGCAGCGTAGACGCCGTTCCTGGGACCCACGAGCAGTACTTC. It yields the protein CASSVDAVPGTHEQYF.

The chain combines TRBV14 with TRBJ1-3, with D perhaps matching TRBD1 (6 bases). The germline V gene encodes CDR1 SGHDN and CDR2 FVKESK. This CDR3 spans 16 amino acids. Trimming removed 2 bases from V and 0 bases from J, with 11 bases in between. The CDR3 sequence is CASSQLRTVSGNTIYF. The DNA for the CDR3 is TGTGCCAGCAGCCAATTAAGGACAGTCTCTGGAAACACCATATATTTT.

The V gene is TRBV7-2, the J gene TRBJ1-1; 8 nucleotides line up with TRBD1. V trimming: 4 bases; J trimming: 1 base; junction bases outside the gene matches: 2. The CDR3 totals 14 residues. Germline CDR1 reads SGHTA; CDR2 reads FQGNSA. Here the CDR3 reads CASSSGQGNTEAFF. Written as DNA, the CDR3 is TGTGCCAGCAGCTCCGGACAGGGGAACACTGAAGCTTTCTTT.

The gene calls are TRBV3-1 (or the pseudogene TRBV3-2) and TRBJ1-1, with D possibly TRBD1 on 5 matching bases. The CDR3 loop spans 15 amino acids. Germline V gene lookup returns CDR1 LGHDT and CDR2 YNNKEL (reference sequence). V dropped 1 base and J dropped 1 base, with 10 bases sitting between them. CDR3 in DNA: TGTGCCAGCAGCCAAGCCGGGACGGGGAACACTGAAGCTTTCTTT. Its protein product is CASSQAGTGNTEAFF.

The chain employs TRBV5-6 and TRBJ1-1, with D uncertain. V dropped 0 bases and J dropped 6 bases, with 12 bases sitting between them. Germline lookup yields CDR1 SGHDT and CDR2 YYEEEE. The CDR3 is made up of 14 amino acids. The CDR3 protein is CASSLVIRVSEAFF. In nucleotides, the CDR3 is TGTGCCAGCAGCTTGGTGATCCGGGTGTCTGAAGCTTTCTTT.